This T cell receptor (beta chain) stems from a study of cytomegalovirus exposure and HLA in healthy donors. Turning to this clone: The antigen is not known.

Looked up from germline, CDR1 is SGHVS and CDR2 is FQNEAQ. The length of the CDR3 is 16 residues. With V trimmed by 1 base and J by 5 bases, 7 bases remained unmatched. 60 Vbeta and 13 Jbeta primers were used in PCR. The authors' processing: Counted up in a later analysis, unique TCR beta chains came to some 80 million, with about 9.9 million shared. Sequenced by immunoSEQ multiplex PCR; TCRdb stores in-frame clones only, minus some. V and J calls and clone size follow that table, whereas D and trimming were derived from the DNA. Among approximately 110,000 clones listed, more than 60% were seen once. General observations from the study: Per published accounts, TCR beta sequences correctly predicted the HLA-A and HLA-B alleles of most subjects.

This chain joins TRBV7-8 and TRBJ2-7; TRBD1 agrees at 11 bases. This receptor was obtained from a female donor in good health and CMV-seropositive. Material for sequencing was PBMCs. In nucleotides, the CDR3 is TGTGCCAGCAGCTTAGGGGACAGGGGGATAAGAAACGAGCAGTACTTC. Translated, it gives CASSLGDRGIRNEQYF.